The 6 T cell receptor beta chains listed next were all sequenced from one sample in a study of T cells after yellow fever vaccination. TCRdb re-called the 5' RACE reads with MiXCR, one entry per CDR3 protein. The sample has some 600,000 distinct CDR3 sequences; 17% are singletons. Sequenced here: PBMCs, sampled less than 6 days after the first yellow fever vaccination. The receptors shown here come from a young man who received the YFV17D yellow fever vaccine.

This clonotype showed up just a few times. V gene TRBV7-3 combines with J gene TRBJ2-3; weak D call: TRBD1 (5 bases). Trimming took 1 base from V and 1 from J, leaving 12 bases between them. CDR3 length: 16 residues. Germline-derived CDR1 and CDR2 are SGHTA and FQGTGA. CDR3: CASSLKGFRGTDTQYF. The CDR3 bases are TGTGCCAGCAGCTTAAAGGGGTTCAGGGGCACAGATACGCAGTATTTT.

The rearrangement joins TRBV9 to TRBJ2-7, with 7 positions matching TRBD2. The CDR3 has 14 residues. V dropped 7 bases and J dropped 1; count of bases not matched to a gene: 8. From germline, CDR1 is SGDLS and CDR2 YYNGEE. The CDR3 sequence is CASGTGGDSYEQYV. The CDR3 DNA reads as TGTGCCAGCGGGACTGGGGGGGATTCCTACGAGCAGTACGTC.

This clonotype was seen a few times. The chain recombines TRBV7-9 with TRBJ2-6; D not certain. V lost 4 bases to trimming and J lost 4 bases, with 11 bases between them. The CDR3 is 15 residues long. CDR1 and CDR2 from the germline V gene are SEHNR and FQNEAQ (reference sequence). CDR3 DNA: TGTGCCAGCAGCTCACCCCGGGTCGGGGCCAACGTCCTGACTTTC. Its protein is CASSSPRVGANVLTF.

The V call is TRBV7-9, the J call TRBJ2-1; TRBD2 matches at 11 bases. The length of the CDR3 is 15 residues. Germline CDR1 reads SEHNR; CDR2 reads FQNEAQ (reference sequence). V lost 5 bases and J lost 5; bases outside the gene matches: 5. The CDR3 reads CASSPTSGGNNEQFF. In DNA form, the CDR3 reads TGTGCCAGCAGCCCCACTAGCGGGGGAAACAATGAGCAGTTCTTC.

The chain joins TRBV6-5 to TRBJ2-5; D is possibly TRBD2 (6 bases). Trimming left V 0 bases short and J 2 bases short, with 10 bases between. Germline-derived CDR1 and CDR2 are MNHEY and SVGAGI. There are 15 residues in the CDR3. CDR3 in amino acids: CASSYSMGLQETQYF. For the CDR3, the DNA is TGTGCCAGCAGTTACTCGATGGGACTTCAAGAGACCCAGTACTTC.

This clonotype was detected only a few times. V and J are TRBV12-3 or TRBV12-4 and TRBJ1-2; 11 bases align to TRBD1. J gave up 4 bases and V 6 bases, and 7 bases lay outside the gene matches. The CDR3 runs to 15 residues. The DNA for the CDR3 is TGTGCCAGCAGCGACCGGGACAGGGGGGCCTATGGCTACACCTTC. Translated, it gives CASSDRDRGAYGYTF.